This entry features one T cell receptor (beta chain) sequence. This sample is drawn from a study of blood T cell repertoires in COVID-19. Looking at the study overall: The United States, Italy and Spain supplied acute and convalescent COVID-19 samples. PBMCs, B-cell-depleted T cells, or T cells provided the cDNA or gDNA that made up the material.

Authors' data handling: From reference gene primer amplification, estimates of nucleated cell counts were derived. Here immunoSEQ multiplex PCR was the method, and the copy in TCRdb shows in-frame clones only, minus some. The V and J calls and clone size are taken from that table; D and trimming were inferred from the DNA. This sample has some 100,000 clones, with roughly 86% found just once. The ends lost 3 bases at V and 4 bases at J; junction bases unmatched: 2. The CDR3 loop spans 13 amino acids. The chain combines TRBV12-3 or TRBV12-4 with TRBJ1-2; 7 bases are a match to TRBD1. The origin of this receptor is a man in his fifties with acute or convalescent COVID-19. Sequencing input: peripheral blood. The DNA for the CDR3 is TGTGCCAGCAGTTTGCAGGGGGGCTATGGCTACACCTTC. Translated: CASSLQGGYGYTF.